This TCR beta chain is drawn from a study of T-cell memory formation after mild COVID-19. General study points: Clones contracting over day 15 to 85 were CD4/CD8 balanced, with later expanders leaning CD4+. CD8+ contracting clones occupied EMRA, while CD4+ ones occupied mainly CM and EM.

MiXCR was run by TCRdb on the 5' RACE reads, yielding one entry per CDR3 protein. Among fewer than 350,000 distinct CDR3 sequences listed, around 17% were seen once. This clonotype turned up a few times. Its specificity is not known. V lost 3 bases and J lost 4, with 10 bases in between. The V gene's germline CDR1 is SEHNR and CDR2 FQNEAQ (reference sequence). This CDR3 is built from 13 residues. V is TRBV7-9 and J is TRBJ2-7; D not certain. Specimen: PBMCs or a T cell subset sorted from them (not recorded which). The clonotype comes from a young man who had mild COVID-19 (a few samples of this study predate the infection). Cell type and time point are not known. The CDR3 DNA reads as TGTGCCAGCAGCTTTTGGACCGGGTACGAGCAGTACTTC. Amino acid sequence: CASSFWTGYEQYF.